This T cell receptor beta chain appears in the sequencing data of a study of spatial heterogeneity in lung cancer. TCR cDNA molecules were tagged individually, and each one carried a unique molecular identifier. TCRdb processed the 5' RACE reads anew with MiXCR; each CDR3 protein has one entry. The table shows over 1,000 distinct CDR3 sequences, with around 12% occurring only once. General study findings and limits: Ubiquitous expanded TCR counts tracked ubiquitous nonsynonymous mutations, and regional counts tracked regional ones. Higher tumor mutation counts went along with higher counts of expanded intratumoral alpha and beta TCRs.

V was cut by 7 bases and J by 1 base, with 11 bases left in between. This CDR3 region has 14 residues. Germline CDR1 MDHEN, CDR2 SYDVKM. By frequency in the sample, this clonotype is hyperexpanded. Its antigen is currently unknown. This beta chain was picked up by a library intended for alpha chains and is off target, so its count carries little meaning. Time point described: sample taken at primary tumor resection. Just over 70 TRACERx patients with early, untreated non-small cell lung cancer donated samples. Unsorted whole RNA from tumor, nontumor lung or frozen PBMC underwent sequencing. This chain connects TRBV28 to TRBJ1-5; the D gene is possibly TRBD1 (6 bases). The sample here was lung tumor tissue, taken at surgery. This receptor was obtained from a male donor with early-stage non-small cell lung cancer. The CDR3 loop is CASTQGGSNQPQHF. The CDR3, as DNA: TGTGCCAGCACACAAGGGGGGAGCAATCAGCCCCAGCATTTT.